This T cell receptor (beta chain) was identified in a study of cytomegalovirus exposure and HLA in healthy donors (dated 2017 in TCRdb). With regard to the full study: An earlier analysis of some 620 of the donors reported 276 Gb of sequence data and some 110 million unique TCR beta sequences obtained from around 170 million T cells. The T cell repertoires of 550 to 850 subjects were profiled by immunosequencing and related to cytomegalovirus serostatus. Donor age, sex, ethnicity and CMV serostatus were collected together with the repertoire data. Among roughly 400 genotyped donors of the cohort, an average of approximately 200,000 unique TCR beta nucleotide sequences was sequenced per donor, of which about 18% were non-productive. Class I and class II HLA loci were covered by the typing at four-digit resolution. Of the approximately 400 genotyped donors, over 80% were placed in the genetic ancestry cluster associated with self-reported Caucasian donors. The number of donors typed differed by locus, with 629-630 for A, B, C, DRB1 and DQB1, around 500 for DQA1, about 610 for DPA1, and around 430 for DPB1. Because of strong linkage in the cohort, roughly 5 DR-DQ haplotypes were treated as single units for association and clustering. The later analysis used no new phenotypic data to find candidate immune exposures, relying instead on TCR beta sequences and their occurrence across donors. The study combined high-throughput TCR immunosequencing, statistical association of individual TCRs with disease status, and machine learning to predict cytomegalovirus infection status. All discovery cohort repertoires had been generated on a single sequencing platform. A later genetic analysis took genome-wide SNP genotypes for about 65% of the 666 donors and used that subset as a discovery cohort. A later analysis re-analyzed previously published TCR beta repertoires from 666 donors and added high-resolution HLA genotyping to study TCR occurrence patterns. In addition to the first cohort of hundreds of subjects, a separate validation cohort of under 150 different subjects was used. An early release that covered about 600 HLA-typed donors contained approximately 290 gigabases of sequencing data and about 93 million unique TCR sequences. An earlier analysis of around 640 of the donors used high-throughput TCR beta sequencing to judge whether each TCR beta V gene segment behaved as functional or pseudogenic. The study aimed to test whether signatures of past pathogen exposure could be identified by cataloging public T cell receptors. Broad study findings and their caveats: Correlated functional status among segregating V segments might be attributable to linkage disequilibrium, but an unknown experimental factor could not be ruled out. Cytomegalovirus status was reported to be diagnosed by the classifier with high specificity and sensitivity in both the original and validation cohorts. In a later genetic analysis, fewer N-insertions in productive TCRs were reported among donors in an Asian-associated ancestry cluster than the roughly 700-donor mean. Several of the top co-occurrence clusters appeared to be linked to parvovirus B19, influenza, CMV and Epstein-Barr virus, according to a later analysis. Because counts were too low, about 18 rarely observed V segments, including chromosome 9 orphons, were excluded from the earlier analysis of several hundred of the donors. In the study, about 150 TCR beta chains were listed as associated with cytomegalovirus. A further reported finding was that TCR beta sequences accurately predicted the HLA-A and HLA-B alleles for most subjects in the first cohort. In a later genetic analysis, a missense DCLRE1C variant was associated with V-gene and J-gene trimming of TCR beta chains, and the association was replicated in an independent cohort. The sequencing pipeline was judged likely to have produced a cluster of highly shared sequence variants as a technical artifact. In a later analysis, most CMV-associated TCR beta chains were found to appear HLA-restricted, with HLA associations seemingly driven largely by CMV exposure. In a later analysis, TCR association rates were found to vary across HLA loci, with the most associated TCRs seen for DRB1 alleles and the fewest for HLA-C alleles. In vitro tests confirmed that a few of the cytomegalovirus-associated TCR beta chains recognize cytomegalovirus antigens. HLA typing was unavailable for some donors at each locus, so association tests used only the typed subset. Only TCR beta chains were sequenced in this cohort, and the absence of alpha or paired-chain data limited detectable features. Specific HLA alleles were associated with about 17,000 TCR beta sequences at a false discovery rate of 0.05 in a later analysis. CMV serostatus was the only immune exposure information available for the cohort. Because the 87-base-pair reads could not distinguish some IMGT-functional V segments, including TRBV6-2 and TRBV6-3, those segments were excluded. When HLA alleles, especially DR and DQ, strongly co-occurred, TCR associations were difficult to assign to individual alleles. In an earlier analysis of about 540 of the donors, most TCR beta V segments were observed in productive rearrangements about 87% or about 30% of the time, broadly matching IMGT annotations. In a later analysis, HLA-associated TCR beta chains were found to be more clonally expanded and to have lower generation probabilities than equally common non-associated chains. The authors suggested that the approach could potentially be generalized to other disease states and immunological phenotypes. Across donors, most TCR sequences were observed very rarely, whereas some public TCRs were present in many individuals. The presence/absence analyses assumed that sequencing depth was roughly uniform across donors, and that assumption may not be true.

Library generation was performed with the immunoSEQ multiplex PCR assay. For the multiplex PCR, a mixture combining 60 forward primers for TCR Vbeta segments and 13 reverse primers for TCR Jbeta segments was used. The CDR3 region of rearranged TCR beta genes was amplified from genomic DNA by a multiplex PCR assay. The Illumina HiSeq System was used to sequence the amplified TCR beta libraries as 87-base-pair reads. In the paper's pipeline: A later analysis counted some 80 million unique TCR beta chains across the 666 repertoires, and roughly 10 million of these chains were shared by at least two donors. Raw reads were error-corrected and collapsed into unique sequences with a nearest-neighbor algorithm that merged closely related sequences to remove PCR and sequencing errors. Alignment of CDR3 sequences to IMGT reference sequences was used to assign V, D and J gene segments. Each retained sequence needed at least a six-nucleotide match to both a V gene segment and a J gene segment. Rearrangements were called productive when the CDR3 lacked stop codons and stayed in frame with V and J; all others were non-productive. Following IMGT convention, CDR3 was defined as the stretch from the second conserved V-encoded cysteine to the conserved J-encoded phenylalanine. In an earlier analysis of more than 550 of the donors, sequences lacking an unambiguous match to a single V gene segment were excluded. An earlier analysis of several hundred of the donors called V segments functional above 56.7% productive rearrangements and segregating when the between-donor standard deviation exceeded 5%. A statistical classification framework was developed to diagnose cytomegalovirus status using the catalog of TCR beta chain sequences. In a later analysis, TCR nucleotide sequences were compared against IMGT/GENE-DB human TR gene sequences so that V and J genes could be assigned. Using the TCRdist pipeline, a later analysis assigned CDR3 sequences along with most-parsimonious VDJ recombination scenarios. A later analysis defined each TCR beta chain by its CDR3 amino acid sequence plus V-gene family, and excluded reads lacking a unique V-gene family. As a way to deal with suspected cross-contamination and a sequencing artifact, a later analysis dropped under 600 nucleotide sequences that were highly shared and had low generation probability. A later analysis calculated a clonal expansion index for each public chain from normalized within-repertoire ranks of inferred template counts. In a later analysis, generation probabilities were computed using a VDJ recombination model fitted to out-of-frame rearrangements, and the results were checked against IGoR. In a later analysis, TCR-TCR, TCR-HLA and TCR-CMV co-occurrence was scored with hypergeometric tests, and a repertoire-size bias correction was applied to TCR pairs. To estimate false discovery rates, a later analysis permuted the HLA or CMV assignments 20 times. A later analysis grouped co-occurring TCRs with DBSCAN, adding TCRdist sequence similarity when clustering within HLA-allele-positive subsets. Repertoires with fewer than 30,000 or more than 120,000 public chains were left out of co-occurrence clustering, as were four to six repertoires with anomalous nucleotide sharing. Imported from immuneACCESS, the table was reduced by TCRdb to in-frame sequences with V and J called. These copies leave out some clones; in studies compared against another copy, an unresolved V gene accounts for under half, and the cause of the remainder is not known. V and J calls and clone size are those listed in that table; D and trimming were worked out from the DNA. A total of about 200,000 clones appear in this sample, 65% to 80% of them only once. The ten biggest clones cover 0.9% to 1.2% of the sample.

As to this clone: It has no known antigen specificity. No base quality values were provided; no much bigger clone lies one nucleotide off.

For this chain, trimming is 8 bases at the V end and 0 bases at the J end, and the number of junction bases without a gene match is 6. Including cysteine and phenylalanine, the CDR3 has 15 amino acids. The entry retains the CDR3 DNA only, 45 bases that are in frame from base 1. Per the germline V gene, ENHRY is the CDR1 and SYGVKD is the CDR2. The cohort was made up of approximately 670 healthy bone marrow donors. At the time of sampling, all cohort members were nominally healthy, though unrecorded immune exposures were likely present. The donor was CMV seronegative and belonged to the group of under 400 seronegative cohort members. A peripheral blood sample was collected from each donor, and TCR beta sequencing was performed on peripheral blood mononuclear cells. Genomic DNA was extracted from the blood cell samples with the Qiagen DNeasy Blood Extraction Kit.

The sequence was collected from a woman aged 35 to 49 in good health and CMV-seronegative. The sequence is built from TRBV10-3 and TRBJ2-3, and 9 junction bases match TRBD2. The sequenced sample was PBMCs. Here is the DNA: TGTGCCATCGGGAGACTAGCGGATAGCACAGATACGCAGTATTTT. This is translated as CAIGRLADSTDTQYF.